This TCR beta chain was identified in a study of T cell repertoires in cytomegalovirus infection. Overall study results and limits: The study identified carriers of CMV plus the relevant HLA from cumulative public TCR beta family frequency.

Germline V gene data show CDR1 as SGHTA and CDR2 as FQGNSA. The CDR3 consists of 13 residues. Trimming left V 8 bases short and J 1 base short, with 11 bases between. Turning to this clonotype: Antigen: not known.

TCRdb passed the reads through MiXCR, listing each CDR3 protein once. The table includes a few hundred thousand distinct CDR3 sequences, approximately 25% detected once. This rearrangement joins TRBV7-2 to TRBJ1-1, with D possibly being TRBD1 (6 bases). The TCR originated in a human donor in good health (CMV status not recorded). Some clones in this sample may be carry-over from other donors' samples. The sequenced sample was PBMCs. The CDR3 nucleotides are TGTGCCAGCCAAGGACAGAGGAACACTGAAGCTTTCTTT. It translates to CASQGQRNTEAFF. Variable domain in full (rest from reference TRBV7-2 and TRBJ1-1): GAGVSQSPSNKVTEKGKDVELRCDPISGHTALYWYRQSLGQGLEFLIYFQGNSAPDKSGLPSDRFSAERTGGSVSTLTIQRTQQEDSAVYLCASQGQRNTEAFFGQGTRLTVV.